The rows below give T cell receptor beta chains drawn from one sample of a study of cytomegalovirus exposure and HLA in healthy donors. Some clones are missing from TCRdb's copy, which holds only in-frame ones; the method was immunoSEQ multiplex PCR. This table holds roughly 300,000 clones, 80% to 90% found once. Sequencing was carried out using PBMCs. Receptor source: a woman younger than 35 in good health and CMV-seronegative. The CDR3 runs from the conserved cysteine through the conserved F or W. A D gene is named only where the DNA matches it firmly. The listing skips clone size in some rows; elsewhere it reads once, few, many or a size class.

clone_size | j_call | d_call | v_call | cdr3_aa | cdr3_nt
. | TRBJ1-5 | TRBD1 | TRBV23-1 | CASSLFGTGKEVSNQPQHF | TGCGCCAGCAGCCTGTTCGGGACAGGAAAAGAAGTTAGCAATCAGCCCCAGCATTTT
. | TRBJ1-5 | . | TRBV9 | CASSPPGGGNQPQHF | TGTGCCAGCAGCCCCCCCGGAGGGGGCAATCAGCCCCAGCATTTT
. | TRBJ2-3 | TRBD2 | TRBV25-1 | CASSDRTSADTQYF | TGTGCCAGCAGTGATAGGACTAGCGCAGATACGCAGTATTTT
. | TRBJ2-7 | TRBD2 | TRBV7-8 | CASTGTSASYEQYF | TGTGCCAGCACCGGGACTAGCGCTTCCTACGAGCAGTACTTC
. | TRBJ2-7 | . | TRBV9 | CASSVSSSYEQYF | TGTGCCAGCAGCGTTTCGAGCTCCTACGAGCAGTACTTC
. | TRBJ2-1 | . | TRBV7-2 | CATGWPHEQFF | TGTGCCACGGGGTGGCCCCATGAGCAGTTCTTC
. | TRBJ2-2 | . | TRBV7-6 | CASSLARVGTGELFF | TGTGCCAGCAGCTTAGCCAGGGTGGGGACCGGGGAGCTGTTTTTT
. | TRBJ2-1 | . | TRBV29-1 | CSVLLALDNEQFF | TGCAGCGTTTTGCTAGCGTTAGACAATGAGCAGTTCTTC
. | TRBJ2-3 | . | TRBV15 | CATSRDGRATDTQYF | TGTGCCACCAGCAGAGATGGCAGGGCCACAGATACGCAGTATTTT
many | TRBJ1-5 | . | TRBV5-5 | CASSLSRYSNQPQHF | TGTGCCAGCAGCTTGAGCAGGTATAGCAATCAGCCCCAGCATTTT
. | TRBJ2-3 | . | TRBV19 | CASSIAKAGTDTQYF | TGTGCCAGTAGTATAGCAAAGGCGGGCACAGATACGCAGTATTTT
few | TRBJ2-4 | . | TRBV21-1 | CASTTDGGREAKNIQYF | TGTGCCAGCACCACCGACGGAGGGAGGGAGGCCAAAAACATTCAGTACTTC
. | TRBJ2-7 | TRBD2 | TRBV29-1 | CSVDVWGLAEEQYF | TGCAGCGTTGATGTTTGGGGACTAGCGGAAGAGCAGTACTTC
. | TRBJ2-7 | . | TRBV10-3 | CAISESDGGARFEQYF | TGTGCCATCAGTGAGTCTGACGGCGGCGCACGGTTCGAGCAGTACTTC
once | TRBJ2-1 | . | TRBV5-1 | CASSPESGIREQFF | TGCGCCAGCAGCCCAGAATCCGGGATCCGTGAGCAGTTCTTC
. | TRBJ1-5 | . | TRBV5-6 | CASSGGAGINQPQHF | TGTGCCAGCAGCGGGGGGGCAGGGATCAATCAGCCCCAGCATTTT
. | TRBJ1-3 | . | TRBV5-1 | CASSKTSGEAGNTIYF | TGCGCCAGCAGCAAAACCTCAGGGGAAGCAGGAAACACCATATATTTT
. | TRBJ2-7 | TRBD2 | TRBV5-1 | CASSPGGISYEQYF | TGCGCCAGCAGCCCGGGAGGGATATCCTACGAGCAGTACTTC
. | TRBJ2-3 | TRBD2 | TRBV9 | CASSGGGLPWDTQYF | TGTGCCAGCAGCGGCGGGGGACTACCCTGGGATACGCAGTATTTT
. | TRBJ2-3 | TRBD1 | TRBV7-3 | CASSLTGGWTDTQYF | TGTGCCAGCAGCTTGACAGGGGGTTGGACAGATACGCAGTATTTT
. | TRBJ1-5 | . | TRBV7-2 | CASSLGGASNQPQHF | TGTGCCAGCAGCTTGGGGGGAGCAAGCAATCAGCCCCAGCATTTT
. | TRBJ2-1 | . | TRBV28 | CASTRVGSSYNEQFF | TGTGCCAGCACCAGAGTAGGGAGCTCCTACAATGAGCAGTTCTTC
. | TRBJ2-3 | TRBD2 | TRBV4-2 | CASSQESGRGRSTDTQYF | TGTGCCAGCAGCCAAGAAAGCGGTCGCGGGAGGAGCACAGATACGCAGTATTTT
. | TRBJ2-5 | TRBD2 | TRBV2 | CASKPTSGSAGETQYF | TGTGCCAGCAAACCCACTAGCGGGAGCGCTGGGGAGACCCAGTACTTC
. | TRBJ2-7 | . | TRBV27 | CASSPQAGPSDEQYF | TGTGCCAGCAGTCCCCAAGCGGGCCCGTCAGACGAGCAGTACTTC
once | TRBJ2-1 | . | TRBV27 | CASSLGGGYNEQFF | TGTGCCAGCAGTTTAGGAGGAGGGTACAATGAGCAGTTCTTC
. | TRBJ2-2 | TRBD2 | TRBV27 | CASSLSGLAGNTGELFF | TGTGCCAGCAGTTTATCGGGACTAGCGGGTAACACCGGGGAGCTGTTTTTT
. | TRBJ2-2 | TRBD2 | TRBV11-3 | CASSSGLAANTGELFF | TGTGCCAGCAGCTCCGGACTAGCGGCGAACACCGGGGAGCTGTTTTTT
. | TRBJ2-1 | . | TRBV5-1 | CASSLGALRGNEQFF | TGCGCCAGCAGCTTGGGGGCCCTCCGGGGCAATGAGCAGTTCTTC
few | TRBJ2-7 | TRBD2 | TRBV5-6 | CASSLEGRDEQYF | TGTGCCAGCAGCTTGGAGGGGAGGGACGAGCAGTACTTC
. | TRBJ2-1 | TRBD2 | TRBV19 | CASSTSGAGGDEQFF | TGTGCCAGTAGTACTAGCGGGGCGGGTGGCGATGAGCAGTTCTTC
once | TRBJ1-4 | . | TRBV19 | CASSHRERGEKLFF | TGTGCCTCCTCACACAGGGAGAGGGGCGAAAAACTGTTTTTT
. | TRBJ2-2 | . | TRBV6-6 | CASSYLNTGELFF | TGTGCCAGCAGTTACCTTAACACCGGGGAGCTGTTTTTT
. | TRBJ2-7 | . | TRBV4-3 | CASSQDEGVPLLEQYF | TGCGCCAGCAGCCAAGATGAGGGGGTTCCCCTCCTCGAGCAGTACTTC
. | TRBJ2-3 | TRBD2 | TRBV9 | CASRFSRWGLAVPCGTDTQYF | TGTGCCAGCAGATTCAGTAGGTGGGGACTAGCGGTTCCCTGCGGGACAGATACGCAGTATTTT
. | TRBJ2-7 | TRBD2 | TRBV28 | CASSSPPASGGDYEQYF | TGTGCCAGCAGTTCCCCTCCCGCTAGCGGGGGGGACTACGAGCAGTACTTC
few | TRBJ1-5 | . | TRBV30 | CAWSVQQGNQPQHF | TGTGCCTGGAGTGTGCAGCAGGGCAATCAGCCCCAGCATTTT
once | TRBJ2-5 | . | TRBV5-6 | CASSSVSRGQTQYF | TGTGCCAGCAGCAGCGTTTCAAGGGGTCAGACCCAGTACTTC
. | TRBJ2-7 | TRBD2 | TRBV5-4 | CASSPGLAGANHLTYEQYF | TGTGCCAGCAGCCCGGGACTAGCGGGAGCGAATCACTTGACGTACGAGCAGTACTTC
. | TRBJ2-5 | TRBD1 | TRBV6-5 | CASTAGGVETQYF | TGTGCCAGCACCGCAGGGGGTGTCGAGACCCAGTACTTC
. | TRBJ2-7 | . | TRBV11-2 | CASSLPGNEQYF | TGTGCCAGCAGCTTACCGGGGAACGAGCAGTACTTC
. | TRBJ1-4 | . | TRBV5-1 | CASSYEGVGEKLFF | TGCGCCAGCAGTTACGAGGGGGTGGGTGAAAAACTGTTTTTT
. | TRBJ2-2 | . | TRBV27 | CASTPRRWSGELFF | TGTGCCAGCACCCCTCGGAGGTGGTCCGGGGAGCTGTTTTTT
. | TRBJ2-1 | . | TRBV4-3 | CASSQTAQRDRNEQFF | TGCGCCAGCAGCCAAACGGCTCAGCGGGACAGGAATGAGCAGTTCTTC
few | TRBJ2-5 | . | TRBV28 | CACRGPEETQYF | TGTGCCTGCCGCGGGCCCGAAGAGACCCAGTACTTC
. | TRBJ2-3 | TRBD2 | TRBV27 | CASSLGTSGRTDTQYF | TGTGCCAGCAGTTTAGGGACTAGCGGGAGAACAGATACGCAGTATTTT
. | TRBJ2-3 | TRBD1 | TRBV27 | CASGRDRILPGKDTQYF | TGTGCCAGCGGCCGGGACAGGATCCTACCCGGGAAAGATACGCAGTATTTT
. | TRBJ2-1 | TRBD2 | TRBV27 | CATTDSGRAGNEQFF | TGTGCCACGACGGATAGCGGGAGGGCCGGCAATGAGCAGTTCTTC
. | TRBJ2-1 | TRBD2 | TRBV7-2 | CASSTRTRSVNEQFF | TGTGCCAGCAGCACCAGGACTAGAAGCGTTAATGAGCAGTTCTTC
. | TRBJ2-5 | TRBD1 | TRBV7-9 | CASSLPLTGDETQYF | TGTGCCAGCAGCTTGCCATTGACAGGGGATGAGACCCAGTACTTC
. | TRBJ2-7 | TRBD2 | TRBV28 | CASSLLRLAAYEQYF | TGTGCCAGCAGTTTACTCCGACTAGCGGCCTACGAGCAGTACTTC
. | TRBJ2-7 | . | TRBV11-2 | CASSWEWGGESYEQYF | TGTGCCAGCAGCTGGGAGTGGGGGGGCGAATCCTACGAGCAGTACTTC
. | TRBJ2-5 | TRBD2 | TRBV2 | CASSFTSGQETQYF | TGTGCCAGCAGTTTTACTAGCGGCCAAGAGACCCAGTACTTC
. | TRBJ2-7 | TRBD2 | TRBV13 | CASSFGEGPLYEQYF | TGTGCCAGCAGCTTTGGGGAGGGCCCCCTTTACGAGCAGTACTTC